The clone carrying this T cell receptor (beta chain) was picked up one time. Per the study methods: Amplification of reference gene primers provided the estimated nucleated cell counts. Sequenced by immunoSEQ multiplex PCR; TCRdb stores in-frame clones only, minus some. The DNA was the basis for D and trimming; V, J and clone size are from that table. The repertoire consists of roughly 300,000 clones, with 75% to 95% occurring once and the leading ten covering roughly 1.1%. This sample is part of a study of blood T cell repertoires in COVID-19. Across the study: Samples came from the United States, Italy and Spain, spanning acute and convalescent COVID-19.

The study recruited people aged roughly 18 to 95 years across more than 20 US areas. The study counted Cohort 3 donors as recovered given two negative PCRs, clearance, or symptom resolution. The TCR was taken from a woman aged 25 to 45 who had recovered from COVID-19. Specimen: PBMCs or T cells enriched from blood (not recorded which).

CDR3 nucleotide sequence: TGTGCCAGCAGTCTACAGGTCACGAACACTGAAGCTTTCTTT. Its protein product is CASSLQVTNTEAFF. The chain recombines TRBV28 with TRBJ1-1, with a weak D call TRBD1 (5 bases). In germline, CDR1 is MDHEN, CDR2 SYDVKM. The CDR3 is made up of 14 amino acids. Trimming pared 5 bases from V and 1 base from J, leaving 11 bases between.